This paragraph reports one T cell receptor (beta chain). This table comes from immunoSEQ multiplex PCR, and its TCRdb copy is limited to in-frame clones, with some not included. This table has 77,000 or so clones, around 93% appearing once. This sample was taken from a study of OX40 agonist ivuxolimab in advanced cancers. At the level of the study: The study enrolled dose-escalation patients with hepatocellular carcinoma, melanoma, renal cell or head and neck cancer.

Germline trimming cut 6 bases from V and 4 bases from J; bases unmatched to any gene: 4. The V gene's germline CDR1 is LGHNA and CDR2 YNFKEQ. There are 14 residues in the CDR3. The source material was CD4+ or CD8+ T cells sorted from blood, sampled in a trial of the OX40 agonist ivuxolimab. The gene calls are TRBV4-2 and TRBJ2-3, with 10 nucleotides matching TRBD2. The clonotype was recovered from an adult with an advanced solid tumor such as melanoma, head and neck, liver or kidney cancer. CDR3: CASRAGGPPDTQYF. CDR3 nucleotides: TGTGCCAGCAGAGCGGGGGGGCCCCCAGATACGCAGTATTTT.